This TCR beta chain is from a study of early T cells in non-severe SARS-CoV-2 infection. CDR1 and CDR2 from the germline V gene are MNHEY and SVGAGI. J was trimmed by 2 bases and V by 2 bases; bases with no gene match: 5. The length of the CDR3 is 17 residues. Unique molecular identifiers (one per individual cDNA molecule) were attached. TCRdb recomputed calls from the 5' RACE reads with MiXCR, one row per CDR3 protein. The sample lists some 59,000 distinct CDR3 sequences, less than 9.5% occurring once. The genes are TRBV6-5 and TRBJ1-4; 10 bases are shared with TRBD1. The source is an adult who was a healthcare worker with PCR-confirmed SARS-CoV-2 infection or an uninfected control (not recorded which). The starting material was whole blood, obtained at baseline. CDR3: CASSYGQGVVTNEKLFF. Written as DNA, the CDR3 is TGTGCCAGCAGTTACGGACAGGGGGTCGTGACTAATGAAAAACTGTTTTTT.